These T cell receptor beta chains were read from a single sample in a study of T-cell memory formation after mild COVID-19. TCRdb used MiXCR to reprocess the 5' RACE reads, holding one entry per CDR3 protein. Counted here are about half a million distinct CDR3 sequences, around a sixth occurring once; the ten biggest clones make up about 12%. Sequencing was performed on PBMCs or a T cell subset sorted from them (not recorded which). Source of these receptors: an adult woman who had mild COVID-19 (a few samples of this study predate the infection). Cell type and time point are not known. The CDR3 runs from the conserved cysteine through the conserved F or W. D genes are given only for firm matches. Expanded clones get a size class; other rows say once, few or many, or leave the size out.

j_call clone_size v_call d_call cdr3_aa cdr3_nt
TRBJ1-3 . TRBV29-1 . CSVERTAGNTIYF TGCAGCGTGGAAAGGACAGCCGGAAACACCATATATTTT
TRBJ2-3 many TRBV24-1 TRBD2 CATSLRLASSTDTQYF TGTGCCACCAGCCTCCGACTAGCTTCAAGCACAGATACGCAGTATTTT
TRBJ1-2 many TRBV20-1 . CSVVPPLRADYGYTF TGCAGTGTTGTCCCCCCCCTCCGGGCGGACTATGGCTACACCTTC
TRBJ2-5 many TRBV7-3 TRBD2 CASSPGEGRIETQYF TGTGCCAGCAGCCCCGGGGAGGGGAGGATAGAGACCCAGTACTTC
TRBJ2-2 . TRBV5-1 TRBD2 CASSLGLAGRNTGELFF TGCGCCAGCAGCTTGGGTCTAGCGGGACGGAACACCGGGGAGCTGTTTTTT
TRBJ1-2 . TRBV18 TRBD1 CASSLGTVKSYGYTF TGTGCCAGCTCACTTGGGACAGTCAAGAGTTATGGCTACACCTTC
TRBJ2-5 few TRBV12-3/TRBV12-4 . CASSYTLGGETQYF TGTGCCAGCAGTTATACCCTTGGGGGCGAGACCCAGTACTTC
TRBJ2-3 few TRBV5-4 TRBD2 CASSPMTSGLSTDTQYF TGTGCCAGCAGCCCAATGACTAGCGGGCTGAGCACAGATACGCAGTATTTT
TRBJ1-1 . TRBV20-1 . CSATRAGWTEAFF TGCAGTGCTACCCGGGCGGGTTGGACTGAAGCTTTCTTT
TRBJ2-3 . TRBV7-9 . CASSTRTGRADTQYF TGTGCCAGCAGCACACGGACAGGGAGGGCAGATACGCAGTATTTT
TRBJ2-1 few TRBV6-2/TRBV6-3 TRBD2 CASSWTSDYNEQFF TGTGCCAGCAGTTGGACTAGCGACTACAATGAGCAGTTCTTC
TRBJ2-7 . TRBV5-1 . CASSLTVTYEQYF TGCGCCAGCAGCTTGACAGTTACCTACGAGCAGTACTTC
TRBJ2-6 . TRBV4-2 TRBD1 CASSQAGTGSTGANVLTF TGTGCCAGCAGCCAGGCCGGGACAGGGTCAACTGGGGCCAACGTCCTGACTTTC
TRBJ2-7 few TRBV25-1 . CASSEQPGVSEQYF TGTGCCAGCAGTGAACAACCAGGGGTAAGCGAGCAGTACTTC
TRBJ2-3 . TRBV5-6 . CASSLKASDTQYF TGTGCCAGCAGCTTAAAAGCTAGTGATACGCAGTATTTT